The T cell receptor beta chain under discussion was sequenced for a study of cytomegalovirus exposure and HLA in healthy donors. Study conclusions and caveats: At a 0.05 false discovery rate, a later analysis found 16,951 TCR beta sequences to be associated with HLA alleles.

The germline V and J ends were trimmed by 7 bases and 3 bases, with 16 bases remaining between them. Germline V gives CDR1 SGHNT, CDR2 YENEEA. The CDR3 is 14 residues long. Use of 60 Vbeta and 13 Jbeta primers characterized the PCR. TCRdb's table, derived via immunoSEQ multiplex PCR, lists solely in-frame clones and lacks some. The sample gives roughly 260,000 clones, 84% of which show up once; roughly 2% is in the top ten. With regard to this clone: What it binds is not known.

The origin of this receptor is a woman between 40 and 50 years old in good health and CMV-seropositive. The V call is TRBV11-3, the J call TRBJ2-7; a possible D gene is TRBD2 (6 bases). Sample: PBMCs. CDR3 bases: TGTGCCAGCAACGACGGGGGACCTCTCTACGAGCAGTACTTC. It yields the protein CASNDGGPLYEQYF. The entire variable domain, with the rest obtained from reference TRBV11-3 and TRBJ2-7, is as follows: EAGVVQSPRYKIIEKKQPVAFWCNPISGHNTLYWYLQNLGQGPELLIRYENEEAVDDSQLPKDRFSAERLKGVDSTLKIQPAELGDSAVYLCASNDGGPLYEQYFGPGTRLTVT.